The present T cell receptor beta chain was sequenced within a study of beta chain features in type 1 diabetes. About the study: The number of sorted cells examined across all samples was fewer than 110,000,000. Regarding the study as a whole: Researchers caution that PCR might favor shorter templates, equally among patients and controls.

Investigators reverse transcribed all isolated RNA, so they sequenced expressed TCRB transcripts. Here immunoSEQ multiplex PCR was the method, and the copy in TCRdb shows in-frame clones only, minus some. The top ten hold 0.017% of the sample, which has a few hundred thousand clones, around 12% seen once. Germline assignment: CDR1 SEHNR and CDR2 FQNEAQ (reference sequence). The CDR3 contains 15 residues. V gave up 4 bases and J gave up 4 bases; unmatched junction bases: 7. The sample holds a few counts of this clone. What it binds is not known. The specimen sequenced was naive CD4+ T cells from blood. This receptor was taken from a man aged 18 to 30 in good health. This chain connects TRBV7-9 to TRBJ1-1; 9 bases match TRBD1. The chain's CDR3 is CASSSGTGLSTEAFF. The CDR3 DNA follows: TGTGCCAGCAGCTCCGGGACAGGGTTATCCACTGAAGCTTTCTTT.